These 5 T cell receptor beta chains came from one sample sequenced in a study of read filtering for tumor transcriptome and immune sequencing. This library used 300 to 450 ng RNA and molecular barcoded adaptors spanning alpha/delta and beta/gamma chains. TCRdb reanalysed the reads using MiXCR and keeps one entry per CDR3 protein. The table shows tens of thousands of distinct CDR3 sequences, with roughly 21% occurring only once. The material sequenced was a population of CD138-negative cells sorted from bone marrow. The receptors stem from a donor at least 40 years old with multiple myeloma.

CDR3 nucleotides: TGCGCCAGCAGCGTACGACAGTCCGAAAACATTCAGTACTTC. This codes for CASSVRQSENIQYF. This sequence joins TRBV5-1 and TRBJ2-4, with D possibly TRBD1 on 5 matching bases. The CDR3 is 14 amino acids. Germline V CDR1 and CDR2: SGHRS, YFSETQ. Between the trimmed V and J ends, which lost 4 bases and 5 bases, there was a span of 13 bases.

Remarks on this clonotype: One base away lies a much larger clone, so this may be a sequencing read error. The chain combines TRBV6-1 with TRBJ2-2; D gene unclear. Germline-derived CDR1 and CDR2 are MNHNS and SASEGT. The length of the CDR3 is 12 residues. CDR3 residues: CASRLNTRELFF. The CDR3 DNA reads TGTGCCAGCAGACTAAACACCCGGGAGCTGTTTTTT.

This clonotype was seen at least ten times. The rearrangement uses TRBV6-1 and TRBJ2-1; TRBD1 aligns across 8 bases. Germline lookup yields CDR1 MNHNS and CDR2 SASEGT. The ends lost 11 bases at V and 6 bases at J; junction bases unmatched: 9. This CDR3 comprises 13 residues. The CDR3 protein is CAGHTDRVNEQFF. Written as DNA, the CDR3 is TGTGCCGGCCATACGGACAGGGTCAATGAGCAGTTCTTC.

As to this clonotype: A read error may be the cause here, since a much bigger clone is one base away. V usage is TRBV19 and J usage is TRBJ2-1; 7 bases agree with TRBD1. V shed 6 bases, J shed 5 bases, and the junction held 7 bases outside the gene matches. CDR3 length: 14 amino acids. The V gene's germline CDR1 is LNHDA and CDR2 SQIVND (reference sequence). Written as DNA, the CDR3 is TGTGCCAGTAGCCGGGACAGCGAAGACAATGAGCAGTTCTTC. As protein: CASSRDSEDNEQFF.

In this sample, this clonotype turned up a few times. This chain joins TRBV9 and TRBJ2-7, with D tentatively TRBD2 (5 bases). This CDR3 is 16 amino acids long. V was trimmed by 0 bases and J by 0 bases, leaving 13 bases between them. Germline V gene data show CDR1 as SGDLS and CDR2 as YYNGEE. The CDR3 region has the DNA TGTGCCAGCAGCGTAGCTACGGGGTCCACCTCCTACGAGCAGTACTTC. The encoded protein is CASSVATGSTSYEQYF. Full variable domain (rest looked up from reference TRBV9 and TRBJ2-7): DSGVTQTPKHLITATGQRVTLRCSPRSGDLSVYWYQQSLDQGLQFLIQYYNGEERAKGNILERFSAQQFPDLHSELNLSSLELGDSALYFCASSVATGSTSYEQYFGPGTRLTVT.